This section outlines one TCR beta chain sequence together with its context. The target antigen is unknown. V was pared by 4 bases and J by 2 bases, with 10 bases of the junction left unmatched. Per the germline V gene, CDR1 is SGHRS and CDR2 is YFSETQ. The length of the CDR3 is 18 residues. The donors were members of the validation cohort, which comprised 120 subjects and was separate from the first cohort of several hundred subjects. This sample is part of a study of cytomegalovirus exposure and HLA in healthy donors. On the study more broadly: The 120 validation repertoires matched the 666 first-cohort repertoires in platform, a later analysis reported. Points from the study as a whole: Most TCR sequences showed up rarely, but some public TCRs showed up in many donors. In a later analysis, first-cohort TCR clusters were found to tend to co-occur in the 120 validation repertoires.

The data were produced by immunoSEQ multiplex PCR, yet TCRdb's version contains in-frame clones alone and is incomplete. This table holds more than 200,000 clones, roughly 91% found once. The gene calls are TRBV5-1 and TRBJ2-6; 9 bases map to TRBD1. What was sequenced was PBMCs. This receptor was identified in a woman aged 25 to 45 in good health and CMV-seronegative. For the CDR3, the DNA is TGCGCCAGCAGCCAGTGGACAGGGGAAGGAACTGGGGCCAACGTCCTGACTTTC. Encoded protein: CASSQWTGEGTGANVLTF.